This passage covers 28 T cell receptor beta chains from one sample sequenced in a study of blood T cell repertoires in COVID-19. The table came from immunoSEQ multiplex PCR; TCRdb's copy has only in-frame clones and leaves some out. This table holds 46,000 or so clones, about nine tenths found once. The sequenced sample consisted of peripheral blood. All receptors derive from a man between 65 and 80 years old with active COVID-19.

V usage is TRBV11-3 and J usage is TRBJ2-7; D might be TRBD1 (6 bases). V was cut by 3 bases and J by 1 base, with 7 bases left in between. The V gene's germline CDR1 is SGHNT and CDR2 YENEEA. This CDR3 spans 13 amino acids. The CDR3 nucleotides are TGTGCCAGCAGCTTTGGACAGTCCTACGAGCAGTACTTC. It yields the protein CASSFGQSYEQYF. Filled out from reference TRBV11-3 and TRBJ2-7, the complete variable domain reads EAGVVQSPRYKIIEKKQPVAFWCNPISGHNTLYWYLQNLGQGPELLIRYENEEAVDDSQLPKDRFSAERLKGVDSTLKIQPAELGDSAVYLCASSFGQSYEQYFGPGTRLTVT.

This chain links TRBV18 with TRBJ2-7; 10 bases fit TRBD2. V lost 3 bases, J lost 2 bases, and 4 bases stayed unmatched. Germline V gives CDR1 KGHSH, CDR2 LQKENI. The CDR3 loop spans 15 amino acids. The CDR3: CASSPGSGRAYEQYF. CDR3 DNA sequence: TGTGCCAGCTCACCGGGGAGCGGGAGGGCCTACGAGCAGTACTTC.

V usage is TRBV7-8 and J usage is TRBJ1-5; TRBD1 matches 8 bases. The CDR3 runs to 15 residues. V lost 4 bases and J lost 2; bases outside the gene matches: 4. The germline gives CDR1 SGHVS, CDR2 FQNEAQ. CDR3 nucleotide sequence: TGTGCCAGCAGCTCCCAGGGGGCCGGCAATCAGCCCCAGCATTTT. Its protein is CASSSQGAGNQPQHF.

The rearrangement joins TRBV19 to TRBJ2-1, with 14 nucleotides matching TRBD2. The CDR3 totals 16 residues. V lost 5 bases, J lost 5 bases, and 5 bases stayed unmatched. The V gene's germline CDR1 is LNHDA and CDR2 SQIVND (reference sequence). The CDR3 DNA follows: TGTGCCAGTAGTCCAAGGACTAGCGGGAGGAACAATGAGCAGTTCTTC. As protein: CASSPRTSGRNNEQFF. The variable domain in full, with the rest retrieved from reference TRBV19 and TRBJ2-1, is DGGITQSPKYLFRKEGQNVTLSCEQNLNHDAMYWYRQDPGQGLRLIYYSQIVNDFQKGDIAEGYSVSREKKESFPLTVTSAQKNPTAFYLCASSPRTSGRNNEQFFGPGTRLTVL.

The chain recombines TRBV28 with TRBJ2-1; D is unclear. The CDR3 is 12 residues long. The germline V gene encodes CDR1 MDHEN and CDR2 SYDVKM. The V end was cut by 6 bases, the J end by 6 bases, with 9 bases between. Here the CDR3 DNA reads TGTGCCAGCAGCCCCAGTCGCAATGAGCAGTTCTTC. Protein: CASSPSRNEQFF.

This rearrangement joins TRBV24-1 to TRBJ2-1; 7 bases line up with TRBD2. The CDR3 extends over 15 amino acids. CDR1 and CDR2 from the germline V gene are KGHDR and SFDVKD. After removal of 4 bases from V and 0 bases from J, the junction contained 2 bases not matched to a gene. CDR3 DNA sequence: TGTGCCACCAGTGAGGGCGGGAGCTCCTACAATGAGCAGTTCTTC. Translating gives CATSEGGSSYNEQFF.

The genes are TRBV28 and TRBJ2-1; 7 bases fit TRBD2. CDR1 MDHEN and CDR2 SYDVKM come from the germline V gene. This CDR3 is built from 14 residues. The V gene end was trimmed by 5 bases and the J gene end by 7 bases; junction bases not matched to a gene: 8. CDR3 bases: TGTGCCAGCAGTCTCTCGGGACTAATAAATGAGCAGTTCTTC. It encodes CASSLSGLINEQFF.

The J gene is TRBJ1-1, the V gene TRBV14, with unresolved D. Trimming stripped 3 bases from V and 0 bases from J, with 20 bases between. Germline-derived CDR1 and CDR2 are SGHDN and FVKESK. The length of the CDR3 is 18 residues. The CDR3 nucleotides are TGTGCCAGCAGCCAGAGGATTGGCGGGGTCGGTTTGAACACTGAAGCTTTCTTT. Translation: CASSQRIGGVGLNTEAFF.

The chain's CDR3 is CASSLRASGEQFF. DNA of the CDR3: TGTGCCAGCAGCTTACGTGCTAGCGGTGAGCAGTTCTTC. The chain links TRBV7-2 to TRBJ2-1; 7 bases match TRBD2. The CDR3 loop spans 13 amino acids. Germline assignment: CDR1 SGHTA and CDR2 FQGNSA. After removal of 2 bases from V and 9 bases from J, the junction contained 4 bases not matched to a gene. The complete variable domain, with remaining parts taken from reference TRBV7-2 and TRBJ2-1, reads GAGVSQSPSNKVTEKGKDVELRCDPISGHTALYWYRQSLGQGLEFLIYFQGNSAPDKSGLPSDRFSAERTGGSVSTLTIQRTQQEDSAVYLCASSLRASGEQFFGPGTRLTVL.

This rearrangement joins TRBV3-1 (or the pseudogene TRBV3-2) to TRBJ2-1; 9 positions agree with TRBD1. Germline CDR1 LGHDT, CDR2 YNNKEL (reference sequence). The CDR3 covers 18 residues. Germline trimming cut 4 bases from V and 2 bases from J; bases unmatched to any gene: 12. Here the CDR3 DNA reads TGTGCCAGCAGCCGCGACAGGGGACAGGGAAGCCCCTACAATGAGCAGTTCTTC. It codes for CASSRDRGQGSPYNEQFF.

The chain employs TRBV5-1 and TRBJ2-2; 13 bases map to TRBD2. There are 17 residues in the CDR3. J gave up 0 bases and V 3 bases, and 2 bases lay outside the gene matches. Germline V gene lookup returns CDR1 SGHRS and CDR2 YFSETQ. The CDR3 protein is CASSSGLAGANTGELFF. The CDR3 bases are TGCGCCAGCAGCTCAGGACTAGCGGGGGCGAACACCGGGGAGCTGTTTTTT. Full variable domain (outside the CDR3, taken from reference TRBV5-1 and TRBJ2-2): KAGVTQTPRYLIKTRGQQVTLSCSPISGHRSVSWYQQTPGQGLQFLFEYFSETQRNKGNFPGRFSGRQFSNSRSEMNVSTLELGDSALYLCASSSGLAGANTGELFFGEGSRLTVL.

This clone was observed a handful of times. This chain connects TRBV18 to TRBJ2-7; D gene unclear. The CDR3 extends over 13 amino acids. Trimming removed 6 bases at V and 6 bases at J, with 15 bases between. The germline V gene encodes CDR1 KGHSH and CDR2 LQKENI. CDR3 sequence (DNA): TGTGCCAGCTCCTCCGATTGGCGGTCCGAGCAGTACTTC. It yields the protein CASSSDWRSEQYF.

The DNA for the CDR3 is TGTGCCAGCAGTGGGTTGACAGGTAGCAATCAGCCCCAGCATTTT. The encoded protein is CASSGLTGSNQPQHF. This chain connects TRBV2 to TRBJ1-5; D is perhaps TRBD1 (6 bases). Trimming removed 4 bases from V and 0 bases from J, with 10 bases in between. CDR1 SNHLY and CDR2 FYNNEI come from the germline V gene. The CDR3 totals 15 residues.

The genes are TRBV27 and TRBJ2-2; tentatively, D is TRBD2 (6 bases). The germline V gene has CDR1 MNHEY and CDR2 SMNVEV (reference sequence). Between the trimmed V and J ends, which lost 7 bases and 1 base, there was a span of 13 bases. The CDR3 has 15 residues. CDR3: CASTPWGGNTGELFF. The CDR3 nucleotides read TGTGCCAGCACCCCTTGGGGAGGGAACACCGGGGAGCTGTTTTTT.

The chain couples TRBV3-1 (or the pseudogene TRBV3-2) to TRBJ2-2; D gene ambiguous. Trimming took off 2 bases at V and 5 bases at J, with 6 bases between the two ends. The germline CDR1 and CDR2 sequences are LGHDT and YNNKEL (reference sequence). This CDR3 spans 13 amino acids. The CDR3 reads CASSQPPTGELFF. The CDR3 nucleotides are TGTGCCAGCAGCCAACCCCCGACCGGGGAGCTGTTTTTT.

The chain couples TRBV7-9 to TRBJ1-4, with 12 nucleotides matching TRBD1. The CDR3 totals 13 residues. Germline V gives CDR1 SEHNR, CDR2 FQNEAQ (reference sequence). V was clipped by 7 bases and J by 13 bases; unmatched bases: 7. The CDR3 sequence: CASIKGQGASLFF. The CDR3 DNA reads TGTGCCAGCATCAAGGGACAGGGGGCTTCACTGTTTTTT. Looking up the rest from reference TRBV7-9 and TRBJ1-4 gives the full variable domain: DTGVSQNPRHKITKRGQNVTFRCDPISEHNRLYWYRQTLGQGPEFLTYFQNEAQLEKSRLLSDRFSAERPKGSFSTLEIQRTEQGDSAMYLCASIKGQGASLFFGSGTQLSVL.

The chain has TRBV19 and TRBJ2-7; 10 positions agree with TRBD1. Trimming removed 6 bases from V and 1 base from J; junction bases left unmatched: 6. This CDR3 region has 15 residues. Germline V gives CDR1 LNHDA, CDR2 SQIVND (reference sequence). In DNA, the CDR3 is TGTGCCAGTAGCCCGGGACAGGGGACGTCCTACGAGCAGTACTTC. Its translation: CASSPGQGTSYEQYF.

This chain joins TRBV2 and TRBJ2-5; 8 nucleotides align to TRBD2. The J segment lost 8 bases and the V segment lost 3 bases, leaving 11 bases of the junction unmatched. Germline loops: CDR1 SNHLY, CDR2 FYNNEI. The CDR3 covers 15 residues. CDR3: CASSEGLGAGVTQYF. The CDR3 DNA follows: TGTGCCAGCAGTGAGGGACTAGGGGCTGGGGTTACCCAGTACTTC. The whole variable domain, filled in from reference TRBV2 and TRBJ2-5, reads EPEVTQTPSHQVTQMGQEVILRCVPISNHLYFYWYRQILGQKVEFLVSFYNNEISEKSEIFDDQFSVERPDGSNFTLKIRSTKLEDSAMYFCASSEGLGAGVTQYFGPGTRLLVL.

The chain is built from TRBV5-1 and TRBJ2-7, with unresolved D. The ends were cut back, 4 bases at V and 0 bases at J, with 11 bases in the middle. The V gene's germline CDR1 is SGHRS and CDR2 YFSETQ. The CDR3 length is 14 residues. CDR3 sequence (DNA): TGCGCCAGCAGCCTTCAACAGAGCTCCTACGAGCAGTACTTC. Translation gives CASSLQQSSYEQYF.

The chain employs TRBV9 and TRBJ2-2; 8 nucleotides agree with TRBD2. Germline CDR1 SGDLS, CDR2 YYNGEE. Trimming took 7 bases from V and 5 from J; bases not matched to a gene: 16. The CDR3 spans 17 residues. The CDR3 region is CASAEAGGQLGTGELFF. The CDR3 DNA follows: TGTGCCAGCGCTGAGGCGGGGGGCCAGCTAGGAACCGGGGAGCTGTTTTTT.

This chain connects TRBV29-1 to TRBJ1-2; 12 positions agree with TRBD1. The germline V gene has CDR1 SQVTM and CDR2 ANQGSEA. V was clipped by 6 bases and J by 7 bases; unmatched bases: 6. The CDR3 has 13 residues. The CDR3 DNA reads TGCAGCGTGGGGGGACAGGGGGCCAGTGGCTACACCTTC. Its translation is CSVGGQGASGYTF.

This sequence joins TRBV24-1 and TRBJ2-2; possible D gene TRBD1, 6 bases. V lost 4 bases and J lost 3, with 20 bases in between. Germline assignment: CDR1 KGHDR and CDR2 SFDVKD. There are 18 residues in the CDR3. The CDR3 sequence is CATSDLEGVPLDTGELFF. The CDR3 region has the DNA TGTGCCACCAGTGACCTCGAGGGGGTTCCCCTGGACACCGGGGAGCTGTTTTTT.

The V gene is TRBV19, the J gene TRBJ2-1, with unresolved D. Germline V gene sequence: CDR1 LNHDA, CDR2 SQIVND (reference sequence). The CDR3 covers 15 residues. V lost 2 bases, J lost 2 bases, and 10 bases lay in between. The CDR3 protein is CASSISADPYNEQFF. The DNA of the CDR3 is TGTGCCAGTAGTATAAGCGCAGACCCCTACAATGAGCAGTTCTTC.

The V call is TRBV9, the J call TRBJ1-1, with a weak D call TRBD1 (6 bases). Trimming removed 4 bases at V and 0 bases at J, with 16 bases between. Germline CDR1 SGDLS, CDR2 YYNGEE. This CDR3 is 16 amino acids long. The CDR3 sequence is CASSPQGYRMNTEAFF. The DNA for the CDR3 is TGTGCCAGCAGCCCTCAGGGGTATAGGATGAACACTGAAGCTTTCTTT.

This clone was seen once. The chain is built from TRBV28 and TRBJ1-3; 7 positions match TRBD1. The CDR3 has 17 residues. The V segment lost 1 base and the J segment 3 bases; nucleotides outside the gene matches: 9. Germline V CDR1 and CDR2: MDHEN, SYDVKM. CDR3 coding DNA: TGTGCCAGCAGTTTATTGGCTGGAACAGGGGTTGGAAACACCATATATTTT. It translates to CASSLLAGTGVGNTIYF.

V usage is TRBV7-9 and J usage is TRBJ2-7; D is unresolved. The CDR3 is 14 residues long. The ends were cut back, 5 bases at V and 3 bases at J, with 14 bases in the middle. CDR1 and CDR2 (germline): SEHNR, FQNEAQ (reference sequence). The CDR3: CASSLGIAGYEQYF. CDR3 in DNA: TGTGCCAGCAGCCTAGGGATAGCCGGCTACGAGCAGTACTTC.

This clone appeared a single time. The chain employs TRBV5-4 and TRBJ2-7, with 10 bases fitting TRBD2. Germline lookup yields CDR1 SGHNT and CDR2 YYREEE (reference sequence). This CDR3 spans 16 amino acids. V gave up 4 bases and J gave up 5 bases; unmatched junction bases: 12. CDR3 DNA sequence: TGTGCCAGCAGCCCCGCCCCTAGCGGGAGAATCCACGAGCAGTACTTC. Amino acid sequence: CASSPAPSGRIHEQYF.

The CDR3 loop is CASSYGGIQPQHF. CDR3 in DNA: TGTGCCAGCAGTTACGGGGGGATTCAGCCCCAGCATTTT. The chain employs TRBV6-2 or TRBV6-3 and TRBJ1-5; weak D call: TRBD1 (5 bases). The CDR3 consists of 13 residues. V shed 2 bases and J shed 6 bases, with 8 bases lying between them. Germline CDR1 and CDR2: MNHEY and SVGEGT.